A single sample gave rise to the 19 T cell receptor beta chains below, sequenced in a study of breast tumors, draining lymph nodes, adjacent tissues. TCRdb processed the multiplex PCR reads anew with MiXCR; each CDR3 protein has one entry. The sample contains 180,000 or so distinct CDR3 sequences, around a third of which appear only once. Breast cancer patients provided tissue from their axillary draining lymph nodes. Sequencing was carried out using axillary lymph node tissue. These receptors all come from a female donor with breast cancer. Some clones in this sample may be carry-over from other donors' samples.

This clonotype was recorded at least ten times. V usage is TRBV5-1 and J usage is TRBJ2-7; 8 nucleotides line up with TRBD1. V was clipped by 4 bases and J by 7 bases; unmatched bases: 10. This CDR3 has 14 amino acids. The V gene's germline CDR1 is SGHRS and CDR2 YFSETQ. The CDR3 region is CASSPGQGLREQYF. As DNA, the CDR3 is TGCGCCAGCAGCCCTGGACAGGGACTGAGGGAGCAGTACTTC. The full variable domain, with the rest looked up from reference TRBV5-1 and TRBJ2-7, is KAGVTQTPRYLIKTRGQQVTLSCSPISGHRSVSWYQQTPGQGLQFLFEYFSETQRNKGNFPGRFSGRQFSNSRSEMNVSTLELGDSALYLCASSPGQGLREQYFGPGTRLTVT.

In its sample, this clonotype was seen many times. The rearrangement links TRBV11-3 to TRBJ2-1; 13 bases are a match to TRBD2. This CDR3 comprises 19 residues. Germline trimming cut 5 bases from V and 4 bases from J; bases unmatched to any gene: 14. From germline, CDR1 is SGHNT and CDR2 YENEEA. The DNA for the CDR3 is TGTGCCAGCAGCGTAGTTGGGTTTTGGACTAGCGGGAGTTACAATGAGCAGTTCTTC. Its translation is CASSVVGFWTSGSYNEQFF.

This clonotype was picked up many times. V and J are TRBV6-6 and TRBJ2-7; D remains ambiguous. This CDR3 has 14 amino acids. From germline, CDR1 is MNHNY and CDR2 SVGAGI (reference sequence). Trimming pared 5 bases from V and 6 bases from J, leaving 17 bases between. CDR3: CASSQPSRMFEQYF. The CDR3, as DNA: TGTGCCAGCAGTCAACCCTCACGAATGTTCGAGCAGTACTTC.

With regard to this clonotype: This is likely a read error, given that the CDR3 carries no conserved phenylalanine or tryptophan at its end. V and J are TRBV5-8 and TRBJ2-5; D not certain. CDR1 and CDR2 (germline): SGHTS, YDEGEE. The CDR3 extends over 13 amino acids. V shed 4 bases and J shed 2 bases, with 9 bases lying between them. The CDR3: CASSRQIQETQYL. The DNA of the CDR3 is TGTGCCAGCAGCAGACAAATACAAGAGACCCAGTACCTC.

The sample holds many counts of this clonotype. V usage is TRBV30 and J usage is TRBJ2-3; 8 bases map to TRBD2. CDR3 size: 14 residues. Trimming at V came to 4 bases and at J to 2 bases, leaving 5 bases not matched to a gene. CDR1 is GTSNPN and CDR2 is SVGIG in the germline V gene (reference sequence). The CDR3 region is CAWNSAGVTDTQYF. For the CDR3, the DNA is TGTGCCTGGAACTCAGCGGGAGTCACAGATACGCAGTATTTT.

This clonotype was counted ten times or more. The chain is built from TRBV20-1 and TRBJ2-1; no definite D call. Germline CDR1 and CDR2: DFQATT and SNEGSKA (reference sequence). Trimming cost V 3 bases and J 0 bases, with 9 bases left between them. The CDR3 sequence is 14 residues long. Here the CDR3 reads CSARSQDSYNEQFF. DNA for the CDR3: TGCAGTGCTAGGAGTCAGGACTCCTACAATGAGCAGTTCTTC.

In its sample, this clonotype was seen many times. The chain recombines TRBV30 with TRBJ2-3; TRBD2 is a possible D gene (5 bases). The CDR3 covers 13 residues. Trimming stripped 5 bases from V and 0 bases from J, with 9 bases between. CDR1 GTSNPN and CDR2 SVGIG come from the germline V gene (reference sequence). The CDR3 nucleotides read TGTGCCTGGGAACGGGGTAGCACAGATACGCAGTATTTT. It encodes CAWERGSTDTQYF. The full variable domain, its missing parts supplied by reference TRBV30 and TRBJ2-3, is SQTIHQWPATLVQPVGSPLSLECTVEGTSNPNLYWYRQAAGRGLQLLFYSVGIGQISSEVPQNLSASRPQDRQFILSSKKLLLSDSGFYLCAWERGSTDTQYFGPGTRLTVL.

Many counts were recorded for this clonotype. This rearrangement joins TRBV18 to TRBJ2-3; TRBD2 matches at 8 bases. J lost 5 bases, V lost 2 bases, and 9 bases had no gene match. The CDR3 consists of 16 residues. Germline V CDR1 and CDR2: KGHSH, LQKENI. CDR3 sequence (DNA): TGTGCCAGCTCACCAGTGTCTAGCGGGCGCGGAGATACGCAGTATTTT. This encodes CASSPVSSGRGDTQYF. The full variable domain, with the rest looked up from reference TRBV18 and TRBJ2-3, is NAGVMQNPRHLVRRRGQEARLRCSPMKGHSHVYWYRQLPEEGLKFMVYLQKENIIDESGMPKERFSAEFPKEGPSILRIQQVVRGDSAAYFCASSPVSSGRGDTQYFGPGTRLTVL.

This clonotype was seen many times. The chain recombines TRBV12-3 or TRBV12-4 with TRBJ2-1; D is perhaps TRBD2 (6 bases). The CDR3 totals 16 residues. Trimming stripped 6 bases from V and 0 bases from J, with 15 bases between. For the CDR3, the DNA is TGTGCCAGCAGACTCAGCGGGTCCCGCTCCTACAATGAGCAGTTCTTC. Translated, it gives CASRLSGSRSYNEQFF.

The sample holds many counts of this clonotype. The V call is TRBV29-1, the J call TRBJ2-5; 9 positions agree with TRBD2. CDR1 SQVTM and CDR2 ANQGSEA come from the germline V gene. The CDR3 totals 14 residues. Trimming at V came to 4 bases and at J to 3 bases, leaving 6 bases not matched to a gene. This chain's CDR3 is CSVVGGREEETQYF. CDR3 sequence (DNA): TGCAGCGTTGTAGGCGGGAGGGAAGAAGAGACCCAGTACTTC. Full variable domain (remainder filled in from reference TRBV29-1 and TRBJ2-5): SAVISQKPSRDICQRGTSLTIQCQVDSQVTMMFWYRQQPGQSLTLIATANQGSEATYESGFVIDKFPISRPNLTFSTLTVSNMSPEDSSIYLCSVVGGREEETQYFGPGTRLLVL.

This clonotype was counted many times. The chain has TRBV12-3 or TRBV12-4 and TRBJ2-2; D is perhaps TRBD1 (5 bases). The germline V and J ends were trimmed by 5 bases and 7 bases, with 8 bases remaining between them. The CDR3 is made up of 12 amino acids. CDR3 sequence reads: CASSPDSGELFF. The CDR3 nucleotides are TGTGCCAGCAGTCCCGACAGCGGGGAGCTGTTTTTT.

The rearrangement joins TRBV27 to TRBJ2-1; 8 nucleotides match TRBD2. Germline CDR1 reads MNHEY; CDR2 reads SMNVEV (reference sequence). The CDR3 loop spans 16 amino acids. With V trimmed by 4 bases and J by 0 bases, 5 bases remained unmatched. This CDR3 reads CASSSVSGDSYNEQFF. The CDR3 DNA reads TGTGCCAGCAGTTCGGTTAGCGGGGACTCCTACAATGAGCAGTTCTTC.

This CDR3 is CASSYSFQGALKTNYGYTF. CDR3 in DNA: TGTGCCAGCAGTTACTCGTTTCAGGGGGCCTTAAAAACTAACTATGGCTACACCTTC. The J gene is TRBJ1-2, the V gene TRBV6-5, with TRBD1 matching 8 bases. V lost 0 bases to trimming and J lost 0 bases; unmatched junction nucleotides: 12. CDR3 size: 19 residues. Germline CDR1 MNHEY, CDR2 SVGAGI.

The CDR3 DNA is TGTGCCAGCAGCTTAGAGGGGTCCTACAATGAGCAGTATTTT. Its protein product is CASSLEGSYNEQYF. This sequence joins TRBV7-6 and TRBJ2-3, with D perhaps matching TRBD1 (5 bases). V lost 1 base and J 11 bases, leaving 16 bases between the germline ends. This CDR3 region has 14 residues. CDR1 is SGHVS, CDR2 FNYEAQ, per germline.

This clonotype was seen at least ten times. V and J are TRBV16 and TRBJ1-2; 7 nucleotides line up with TRBD1. This CDR3 has 15 amino acids. V was clipped by 4 bases and J by 4 bases; unmatched bases: 9. CDR1 KGHSY and CDR2 FQNENV come from the germline V gene. The CDR3 region is CASSPGTALVYGYTF. CDR3 bases: TGTGCCAGCAGCCCAGGGACAGCCTTGGTCTATGGCTACACCTTC. Variable domain in full (rest from reference TRBV16 and TRBJ1-2): GEEVAQTPKHLVRGEGQKAKLYCAPIKGHSYVFWYQQVLKNEFKFLISFQNENVFDETGMPKERFSAKCLPNSPCSLEIQATKLEDSAVYFCASSPGTALVYGYTFGSGTRLTVV.

There are many counts of this clonotype. The V and J genes are TRBV5-1 and TRBJ2-5, with 12 bases lining up with TRBD2. CDR1 SGHRS and CDR2 YFSETQ come from the germline V gene. The V and J ends lost 0 bases and 2 bases, in that order; junction bases with no gene match: 5. The CDR3 contains 17 residues. The CDR3 loop is CASSLAGTSGLQETQYF. Here the CDR3 DNA reads TGCGCCAGCAGCTTGGCCGGGACTAGCGGGCTGCAAGAGACCCAGTACTTC. Complete variable domain (other parts from reference TRBV5-1 and TRBJ2-5): KAGVTQTPRYLIKTRGQQVTLSCSPISGHRSVSWYQQTPGQGLQFLFEYFSETQRNKGNFPGRFSGRQFSNSRSEMNVSTLELGDSALYLCASSLAGTSGLQETQYFGPGTRLLVL.

This clonotype has a count of ten or more. This sequence joins TRBV30 and TRBJ2-1; D is unresolved. The CDR3 totals 11 residues. The V gene lost 1 base and the J gene lost 8 bases, with 6 bases spanning the gap. CDR1 is GTSNPN and CDR2 is SVGIG in the germline V gene (reference sequence). The CDR3 protein is CAWSDFYEQFF. The CDR3 bases are TGTGCCTGGAGTGACTTCTATGAGCAGTTCTTC.

V usage is TRBV29-1 and J usage is TRBJ2-6; 9 bases match TRBD1. The CDR3 has 16 amino acids. Germline values: CDR1 SQVTM, CDR2 ANQGSEA. V was pared by 8 bases and J by 0 bases, with 8 bases of the junction left unmatched. The CDR3 DNA reads TGCAGCCCTCGGGACAGGGCTTACTCTGGGGCCAACGTCCTGACTTTC. Translation: CSPRDRAYSGANVLTF.

This clonotype was observed a handful of times. One base away lies a much larger clone, so this may be a sequencing read error. The chain couples TRBV11-2 to TRBJ2-7; D gene uncertain. The V gene lost 0 bases and the J gene lost 0 bases, with 12 bases spanning the gap. Germline V gene data show CDR1 as SGHAT and CDR2 as FQNNGV. The CDR3 has 16 residues. CDR3 residues: CASSLDGDSSSYEQYF. The CDR3 DNA reads TGTGCCAGCAGCTTAGATGGTGACTCTAGCTCCTACGAGCAGTACTTC.